Below, 3 T cell receptor beta chains from the same sample are listed, as sequenced in a study of T-cell memory formation after mild COVID-19. TCRdb re-called the 5' RACE reads through MiXCR, storing one row per CDR3 protein. The sample lists over 500,000 distinct CDR3 sequences, approximately 15% occurring once. The sequenced material came from PBMCs or a T cell subset sorted from them (not recorded which). Every receptor here comes from an adult woman who had mild COVID-19 (a few samples of this study predate the infection). Cell type and time point are not known.

This clonotype was seen at least ten times. The rearrangement uses TRBV29-1 and TRBJ1-2; 9 positions agree with TRBD1. This CDR3 has 15 residues. CDR1 is SQVTM and CDR2 is ANQGSEA in the germline V gene. With V trimmed by 6 bases and J by 4 bases, 12 bases remained unmatched. This CDR3 is CSVAGQGPSGYGYTF. CDR3 DNA sequence: TGCAGCGTGGCCGGACAGGGGCCGAGCGGCTATGGCTACACCTTC.

The chain combines TRBV5-6 with TRBJ2-1; D possibly matches TRBD1 or TRBD2 (5 bases each). Trimming cost V 7 bases and J 2 bases, with 7 bases left between them. Per the germline V gene, CDR1 is SGHDT and CDR2 is YYEEEE. The CDR3 contains 12 residues. The CDR3 reads CASGTAYNEQFF. CDR3 bases: TGTGCCAGCGGGACGGCCTACAATGAGCAGTTCTTC.

The V call is TRBV5-1, the J call TRBJ2-7; 7 positions agree with TRBD2. In germline, CDR1 is SGHRS, CDR2 YFSETQ. This CDR3 has 14 amino acids. The trim removed 0 bases at V and 5 bases at J, leaving 5 bases unmatched. This chain's CDR3 is CASSLGEGRDEQYF. CDR3 DNA sequence: TGCGCCAGCAGCTTGGGAGAGGGGAGGGACGAGCAGTACTTC.